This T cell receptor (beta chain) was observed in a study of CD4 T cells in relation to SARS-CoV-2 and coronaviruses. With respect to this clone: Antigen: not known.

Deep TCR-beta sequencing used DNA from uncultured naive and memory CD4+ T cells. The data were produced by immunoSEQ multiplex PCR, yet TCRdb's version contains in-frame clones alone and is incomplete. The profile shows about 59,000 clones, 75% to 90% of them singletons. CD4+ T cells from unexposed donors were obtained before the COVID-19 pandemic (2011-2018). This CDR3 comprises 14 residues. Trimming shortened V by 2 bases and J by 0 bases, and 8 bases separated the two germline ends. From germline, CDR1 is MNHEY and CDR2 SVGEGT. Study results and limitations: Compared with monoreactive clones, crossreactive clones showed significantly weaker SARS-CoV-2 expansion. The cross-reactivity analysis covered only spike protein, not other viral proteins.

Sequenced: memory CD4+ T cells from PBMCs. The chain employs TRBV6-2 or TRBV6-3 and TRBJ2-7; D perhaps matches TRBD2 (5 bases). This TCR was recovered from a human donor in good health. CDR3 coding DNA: TGTGCCAGCAGTTACGAGGCGGGCTCCTACGAGCAGTACTTC. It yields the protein CASSYEAGSYEQYF.